One sample yielded the 17 T cell receptor beta chains listed below, sequenced in a study of cytomegalovirus exposure and HLA in healthy donors. PCR used 60 Vbeta primers and 13 Jbeta primers. Profiled with immunoSEQ multiplex PCR; TCRdb holds only in-frame clones, not every one. Of roughly 99,000 clones listed, 77% are singletons. The specimen sequenced was PBMCs. The receptors here all came from a male donor in good health and CMV-seronegative.

This sequence joins TRBV18 and TRBJ2-5; 12 nucleotides agree with TRBD2. Germline V gene sequence: CDR1 KGHSH, CDR2 LQKENI. The trim removed 6 bases at V and 4 bases at J, leaving 12 bases unmatched. The CDR3 extends over 17 amino acids. CDR3 protein: CASSPGTSGPGAETQYF. As DNA, the CDR3 is TGTGCCAGCTCCCCCGGGACTAGCGGGCCCGGGGCAGAGACCCAGTACTTC.

In this sample, this clone turned up a few times. The chain has TRBV5-1 and TRBJ1-1, with TRBD1 matching over 9 bases. V lost 7 bases to trimming and J lost 3 bases; unmatched junction nucleotides: 4. Germline V lookup: CDR1 SGHRS, CDR2 YFSETQ. The CDR3 totals 13 residues. The CDR3 DNA reads as TGCGCCAGCCAAGGGACAGGGTACACTGAAGCTTTCTTT. Translated, it gives CASQGTGYTEAFF. Full variable domain (missing parts from reference TRBV5-1 and TRBJ1-1): KAGVTQTPRYLIKTRGQQVTLSCSPISGHRSVSWYQQTPGQGLQFLFEYFSETQRNKGNFPGRFSGRQFSNSRSEMNVSTLELGDSALYLCASQGTGYTEAFFGQGTRLTVV.

The V and J genes are TRBV15 and TRBJ1-1; D is undetermined. Trimming shortened V by 0 bases and J by 1 base, and 6 bases separated the two germline ends. In germline, CDR1 is LNHNV, CDR2 YYDKDF (reference sequence). The CDR3 is 14 residues long. This CDR3 reads CATSRDRGNTEAFF. In nucleotides, the CDR3 is TGTGCCACCAGCAGAGATCGAGGGAACACTGAAGCTTTCTTT. The full variable domain, completed using reference TRBV15 and TRBJ1-1, is DAMVIQNPRYQVTQFGKPVTLSCSQTLNHNVMYWYQQKSSQAPKLLFHYYDKDFNNEADTPDNFQSRRPNTSFCFLDIRSPGLGDTAMYLCATSRDRGNTEAFFGQGTRLTVV.

The V call is TRBV4-1, the J call TRBJ1-5; D is uncertain. The CDR3 covers 15 residues. The germline gives CDR1 MGHRA, CDR2 YSYEKL. V lost 1 base, J lost 5 bases, and 12 bases lay in between. In nucleotides, the CDR3 is TGCGCCAGCAGCCAAGTGGGCCTGTACGATCAGCCCCAGCATTTT. This codes for CASSQVGLYDQPQHF.

J is TRBJ2-2 and V is TRBV19; 8 bases align to TRBD2. V dropped 9 bases and J dropped 6; count of bases not matched to a gene: 6. Germline lookup yields CDR1 LNHDA and CDR2 SQIVND (reference sequence). This CDR3 region has 13 residues. CDR3 nucleotide sequence: TGTGCCAGCAAAGAGGGACTAGCCGGGGAGCTGTTTTTT. Its protein is CASKEGLAGELFF. Combining the CDR3 with reference TRBV19 and TRBJ2-2 gives the whole variable domain DGGITQSPKYLFRKEGQNVTLSCEQNLNHDAMYWYRQDPGQGLRLIYYSQIVNDFQKGDIAEGYSVSREKKESFPLTVTSAQKNPTAFYLCASKEGLAGELFFGEGSRLTVL.

This clone was seen once. This chain uses TRBV28 with TRBJ2-1, with TRBD2 matching 8 bases. Germline-derived CDR1 and CDR2 are MDHEN and SYDVKM. The CDR3 runs 15 residues. J gave up 4 bases and V 7 bases, and 9 bases lay outside the gene matches. The CDR3 spells CASTSLGTSYNEQFF. The CDR3 region has the DNA TGTGCCAGCACCTCCCTTGGGACTAGTTACAATGAGCAGTTCTTC.

This clone was picked up one time. The V gene is TRBV19, the J gene TRBJ2-1; 13 nucleotides line up with TRBD2. The CDR3 is made up of 19 amino acids. J gave up 0 bases and V 7 bases, and 12 bases lay outside the gene matches. Germline-derived CDR1 and CDR2 are LNHDA and SQIVND (reference sequence). This chain's CDR3 is CASMKGTRTSGSSYNEQFF. The CDR3 DNA follows: TGTGCCAGTATGAAAGGGACCAGGACTAGCGGGAGCTCCTACAATGAGCAGTTCTTC.

This clone was counted a single time. The genes are TRBV7-2 and TRBJ2-3; a possible D gene is TRBD1 (5 bases). Germline V gene lookup returns CDR1 SGHTA and CDR2 FQGNSA. Trimming took 1 base from V and 8 from J, leaving 13 bases between them. The CDR3 is made up of 14 amino acids. DNA of the CDR3: TGTGCCAGCAGCTTAGGTCAGGGCTCCGGTACGCAGTATTTT. Translation gives CASSLGQGSGTQYF.

This clone was observed a single time. This sequence joins TRBV19 and TRBJ2-2, with TRBD2 identical over 13 bases. V gave up 2 bases and J gave up 5 bases; unmatched junction bases: 8. Germline CDR1 LNHDA, CDR2 SQIVND (reference sequence). This CDR3 contains 18 residues. CDR3 sequence (DNA): TGTGCCAGTAGTATAACCGGACTAGCGGGAGAGGTAACCGGGGAGCTGTTTTTT. Its protein product is CASSITGLAGEVTGELFF.

This sequence joins TRBV2 and TRBJ2-1; 12 bases are shared with TRBD2. The V gene's germline CDR1 is SNHLY and CDR2 FYNNEI. The CDR3 sequence is 17 residues long. V dropped 5 bases and J dropped 5; count of bases not matched to a gene: 10. The CDR3 loop is CASSTRPLAGGDNEQFF. CDR3 nucleotide sequence: TGTGCCAGCAGTACCCGTCCCCTAGCGGGAGGGGACAATGAGCAGTTCTTC.

For the CDR3, the DNA is TGTGCCAGCTCACAGGACAGGGACCGTTACAATGAGCAGTTCTTC. It yields the protein CASSQDRDRYNEQFF. This chain connects TRBV18 to TRBJ2-1; 8 bases agree with TRBD1. V was pared by 4 bases and J by 4 bases, with 6 bases of the junction left unmatched. The CDR3 is 15 amino acids. Germline V gives CDR1 KGHSH, CDR2 LQKENI.

The chain is built from TRBV27 and TRBJ2-7, with D perhaps matching TRBD2 (6 bases). This CDR3 is 16 amino acids long. The V end was cut by 3 bases, the J end by 0 bases, with 15 bases between. Germline CDR1 is MNHEY and CDR2 is SMNVEV (reference sequence). The CDR3 loop reads CASSLGLRDFSYEQYF. CDR3 nucleotides: TGTGCCAGCAGTTTGGGGCTCCGGGACTTCTCCTACGAGCAGTACTTC.

The J gene is TRBJ1-1, the V gene TRBV14, with a possible D match to TRBD1 (6 bases). The germline V and J ends were trimmed by 3 bases and 1 base, with 6 bases remaining between them. This CDR3 region has 13 residues. Germline loops: CDR1 SGHDN, CDR2 FVKESK. DNA for the CDR3: TGTGCCAGCAGCCAGACAGGGAACACTGAAGCTTTCTTT. It codes for CASSQTGNTEAFF.

The chain employs TRBV19 and TRBJ1-3, with 7 bases fitting TRBD1. The germline V gene has CDR1 LNHDA and CDR2 SQIVND (reference sequence). The J segment lost 2 bases and the V segment lost 3 bases, leaving 4 bases of the junction unmatched. This CDR3 is 15 amino acids long. The CDR3 region is CASSIEGGAGNTIYF. In DNA form, the CDR3 reads TGTGCCAGTAGTATCGAAGGGGGCGCTGGAAACACCATATATTTT.

The genes are TRBV7-9 and TRBJ2-3; D might be TRBD2 (6 bases). Germline CDR1 reads SEHNR; CDR2 reads FQNEAQ (reference sequence). The CDR3 consists of 15 residues. The V gene lost 1 base and the J gene lost 3 bases, with 11 bases spanning the gap. This chain's CDR3 is CASSLVGSETDTQYF. CDR3 DNA sequence: TGTGCCAGCAGCTTAGTCGGGAGTGAAACAGATACGCAGTATTTT.

The chain joins TRBV7-8 to TRBJ1-4; TRBD1 matches 8 bases. From germline, CDR1 is SGHVS and CDR2 FQNEAQ. Trimming cost V 8 bases and J 8 bases; bases outside gene matches: 10. There are 14 residues in the CDR3. The CDR3 loop is CASGRTGSLEKLFF. For the CDR3, the DNA is TGTGCCAGCGGACGGACAGGGTCTTTGGAAAAACTGTTTTTT. Full variable domain (outside the CDR3, taken from reference TRBV7-8 and TRBJ1-4): GAGVSQSPRYKVAKRGQDVALRCDPISGHVSLFWYQQALGQGPEFLTYFQNEAQLDKSGLPSDRFFAERPEGSVSTLKIQRTQQEDSAVYLCASGRTGSLEKLFFGSGTQLSVL.

This chain links TRBV23-1 with TRBJ1-2; no firm D call. TRBV23-1 is placed among ORFs of uncertain function. The CDR3 is made up of 11 amino acids. V lost 2 bases to trimming and J lost 6 bases, with 4 bases between them. The CDR3 nucleotides read TGCGCCAGCAGTCAACCAAATGGCTACACCTTC. As protein: CASSQPNGYTF.